This T cell receptor beta chain was retrieved from a study of graft-versus-host responses after intestinal transplantation. With respect to this clone: The target antigen is unknown.

Findings and caveats of the study: Peak levels of circulating GvH clones tracked with early post-transplant HvG declines.

CDR1 GTSNPN and CDR2 SVGIG come from the germline V gene (reference sequence). The CDR3 is 14 residues long. With 0 bases clipped from V and 4 bases from J, the junction kept 4 bases outside the gene matches. Only in-frame clones appear in the TCRdb table, and some are missing; sequencing was by immunoSEQ multiplex PCR. The top ten hold roughly 0.2% of the sample, which has under 100,000 clones, around 93% seen once. The sequencing used unstimulated CD4+ T cells sorted from spleen or lymph node cells, collected before transplant. The TCR comes from a human donor who was the organ donor for an intestinal transplant. The chain has TRBV30 and TRBJ1-2, with 8 bases aligning to TRBD1. CDR3 amino acids: CAWSVQGEGYGYTF. In nucleotides, the CDR3 is TGTGCCTGGAGTGTACAGGGGGAAGGCTATGGCTACACCTTC.